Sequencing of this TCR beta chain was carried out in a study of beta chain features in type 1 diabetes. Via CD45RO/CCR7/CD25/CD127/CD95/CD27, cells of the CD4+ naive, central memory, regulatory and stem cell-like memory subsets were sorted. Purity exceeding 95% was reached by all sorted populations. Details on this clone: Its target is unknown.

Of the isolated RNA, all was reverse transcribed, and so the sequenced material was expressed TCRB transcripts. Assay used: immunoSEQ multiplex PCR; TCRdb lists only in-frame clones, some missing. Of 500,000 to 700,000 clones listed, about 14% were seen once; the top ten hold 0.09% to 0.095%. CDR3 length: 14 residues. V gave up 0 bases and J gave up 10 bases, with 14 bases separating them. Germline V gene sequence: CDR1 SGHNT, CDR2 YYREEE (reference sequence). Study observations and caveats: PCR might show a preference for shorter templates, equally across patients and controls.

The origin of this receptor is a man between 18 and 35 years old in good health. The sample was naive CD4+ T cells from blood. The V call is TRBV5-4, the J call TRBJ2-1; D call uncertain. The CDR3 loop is CASSLGVLTIEQFF. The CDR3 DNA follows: TGTGCCAGCAGCTTGGGAGTACTTACAATCGAGCAGTTCTTC.